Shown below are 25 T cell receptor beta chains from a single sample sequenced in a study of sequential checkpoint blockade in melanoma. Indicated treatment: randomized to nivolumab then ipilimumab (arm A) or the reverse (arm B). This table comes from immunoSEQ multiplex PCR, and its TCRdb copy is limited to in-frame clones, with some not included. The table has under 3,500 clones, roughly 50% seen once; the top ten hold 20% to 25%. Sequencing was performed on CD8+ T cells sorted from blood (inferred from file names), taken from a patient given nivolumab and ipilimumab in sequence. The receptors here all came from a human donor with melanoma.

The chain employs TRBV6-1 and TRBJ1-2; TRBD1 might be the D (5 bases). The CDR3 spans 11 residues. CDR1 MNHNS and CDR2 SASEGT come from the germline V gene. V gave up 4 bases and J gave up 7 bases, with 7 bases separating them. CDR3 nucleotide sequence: TGTGCCAGCAGTGCGACAGTTGGCTACACCTTC. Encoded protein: CASSATVGYTF.

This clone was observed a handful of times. CDR3 residues: CASRAGERYEQYF. The CDR3 coding sequence is TGTGCCAGCAGAGCGGGAGAGAGGTACGAGCAGTACTTC. The J gene is TRBJ2-7, the V gene TRBV7-9, with 8 nucleotides matching TRBD2. Germline CDR1 is SEHNR and CDR2 is FQNEAQ (reference sequence). Trimming at V came to 6 bases and at J to 4 bases, leaving 5 bases not matched to a gene. There are 13 residues in the CDR3.

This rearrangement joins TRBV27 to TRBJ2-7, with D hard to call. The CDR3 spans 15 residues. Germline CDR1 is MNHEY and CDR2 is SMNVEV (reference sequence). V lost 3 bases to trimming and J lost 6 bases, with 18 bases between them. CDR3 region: CASSFSESPLLEQYF. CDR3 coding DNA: TGTGCCAGCAGTTTCTCCGAGTCCCCACTCCTCGAGCAGTACTTC.

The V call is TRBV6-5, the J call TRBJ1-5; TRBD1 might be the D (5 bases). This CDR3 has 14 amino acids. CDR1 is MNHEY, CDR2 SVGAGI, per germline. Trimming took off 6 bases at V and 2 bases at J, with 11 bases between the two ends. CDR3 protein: CASRVLTGNQPQHF. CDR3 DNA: TGTGCCAGCAGAGTACTGACAGGCAATCAGCCCCAGCATTTT.

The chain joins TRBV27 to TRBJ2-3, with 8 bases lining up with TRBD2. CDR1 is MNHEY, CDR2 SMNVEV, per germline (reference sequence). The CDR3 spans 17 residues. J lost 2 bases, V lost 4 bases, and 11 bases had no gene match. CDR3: CASSYGPVGLATDTQYF. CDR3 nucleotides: TGTGCCAGCAGTTATGGGCCGGTCGGACTAGCCACAGATACGCAGTATTTT.

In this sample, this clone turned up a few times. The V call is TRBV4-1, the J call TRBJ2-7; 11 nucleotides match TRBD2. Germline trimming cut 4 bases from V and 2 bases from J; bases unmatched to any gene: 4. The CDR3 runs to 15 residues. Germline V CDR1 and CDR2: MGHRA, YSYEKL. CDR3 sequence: CASSLTSGETYEQYF. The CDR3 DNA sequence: TGCGCCAGCAGCCTGACTAGCGGGGAAACCTACGAGCAGTACTTC.

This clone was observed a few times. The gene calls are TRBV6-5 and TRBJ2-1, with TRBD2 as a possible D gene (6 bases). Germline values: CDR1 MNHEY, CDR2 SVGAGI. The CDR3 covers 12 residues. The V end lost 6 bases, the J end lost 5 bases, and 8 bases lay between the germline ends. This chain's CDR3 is CASSWGDNEQFF. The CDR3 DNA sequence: TGTGCCAGCAGCTGGGGGGACAATGAGCAGTTCTTC.

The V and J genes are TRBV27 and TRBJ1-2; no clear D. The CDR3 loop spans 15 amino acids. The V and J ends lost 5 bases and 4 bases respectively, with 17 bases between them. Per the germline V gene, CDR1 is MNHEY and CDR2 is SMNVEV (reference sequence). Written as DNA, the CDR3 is TGTGCCAGCAGTACAACGGGTTCCTCTCCCTATGGCTACACCTTC. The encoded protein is CASSTTGSSPYGYTF.

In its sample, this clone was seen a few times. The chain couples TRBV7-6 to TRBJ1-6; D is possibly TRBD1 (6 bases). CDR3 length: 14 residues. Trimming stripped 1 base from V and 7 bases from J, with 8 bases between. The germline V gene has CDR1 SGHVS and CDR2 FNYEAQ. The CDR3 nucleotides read TGTGCCAGCAGCTTAGGGGGACACAATTCACCCCTCCACTTT. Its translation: CASSLGGHNSPLHF.

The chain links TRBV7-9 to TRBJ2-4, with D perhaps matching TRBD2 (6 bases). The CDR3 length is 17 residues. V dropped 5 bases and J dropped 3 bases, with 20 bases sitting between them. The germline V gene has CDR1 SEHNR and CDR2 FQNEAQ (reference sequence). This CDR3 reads CASSTHPGTLDKNIQYF. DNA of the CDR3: TGTGCCAGCAGCACGCACCCCGGGACTCTTGACAAAAACATTCAGTACTTC.

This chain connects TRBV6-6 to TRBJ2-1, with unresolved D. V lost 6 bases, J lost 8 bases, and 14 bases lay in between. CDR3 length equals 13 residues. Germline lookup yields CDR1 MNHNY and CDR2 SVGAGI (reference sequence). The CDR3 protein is CASSQYRVHEQFF. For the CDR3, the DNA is TGTGCCAGCAGCCAGTATCGGGTCCATGAGCAGTTCTTC.

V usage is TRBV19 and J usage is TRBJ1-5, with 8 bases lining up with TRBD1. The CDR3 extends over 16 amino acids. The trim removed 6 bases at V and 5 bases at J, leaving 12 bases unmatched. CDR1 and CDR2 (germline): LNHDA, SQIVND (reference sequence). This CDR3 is CASRVSTRGRDQPQHF. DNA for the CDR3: TGTGCCAGTAGAGTCTCTACCAGGGGGCGCGATCAGCCCCAGCATTTT. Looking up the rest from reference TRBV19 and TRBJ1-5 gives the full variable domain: DGGITQSPKYLFRKEGQNVTLSCEQNLNHDAMYWYRQDPGQGLRLIYYSQIVNDFQKGDIAEGYSVSREKKESFPLTVTSAQKNPTAFYLCASRVSTRGRDQPQHFGDGTRLSIL.

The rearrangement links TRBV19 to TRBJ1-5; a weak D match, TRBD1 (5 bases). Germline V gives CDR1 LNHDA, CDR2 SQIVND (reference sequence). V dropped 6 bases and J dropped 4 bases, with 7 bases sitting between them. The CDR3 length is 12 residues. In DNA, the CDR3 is TGTGCCAGTAGGGCAGGGAATCAGCCCCAGCATTTT. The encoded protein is CASRAGNQPQHF.

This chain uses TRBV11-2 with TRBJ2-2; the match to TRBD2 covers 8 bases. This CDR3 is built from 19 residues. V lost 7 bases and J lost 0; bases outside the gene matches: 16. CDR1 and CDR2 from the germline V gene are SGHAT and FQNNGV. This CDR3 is CASITPMSGLVPNTGELFF. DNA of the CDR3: TGTGCCAGCATTACCCCGATGTCGGGACTAGTCCCGAACACCGGGGAGCTGTTTTTT. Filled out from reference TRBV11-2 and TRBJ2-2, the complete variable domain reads EAGVAQSPRYKIIEKRQSVAFWCNPISGHATLYWYQQILGQGPKLLIQFQNNGVVDDSQLPKDRFSAERLKGVDSTLKIQPAKLEDSAVYLCASITPMSGLVPNTGELFFGEGSRLTVL.

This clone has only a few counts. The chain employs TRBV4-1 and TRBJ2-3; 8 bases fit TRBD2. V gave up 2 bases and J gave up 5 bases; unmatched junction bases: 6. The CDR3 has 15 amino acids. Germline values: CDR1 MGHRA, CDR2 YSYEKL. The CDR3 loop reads CASSQIAGRGDTQYF. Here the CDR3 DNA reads TGCGCCAGCAGCCAAATAGCGGGAAGGGGAGATACGCAGTATTTT.

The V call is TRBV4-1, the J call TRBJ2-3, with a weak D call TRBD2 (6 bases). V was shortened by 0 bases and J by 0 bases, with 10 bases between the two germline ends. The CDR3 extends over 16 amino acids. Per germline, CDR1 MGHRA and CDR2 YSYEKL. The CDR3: CASSQEAGSSTDTQYF. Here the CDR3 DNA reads TGCGCCAGCAGCCAAGAAGCGGGTTCTAGCACAGATACGCAGTATTTT.

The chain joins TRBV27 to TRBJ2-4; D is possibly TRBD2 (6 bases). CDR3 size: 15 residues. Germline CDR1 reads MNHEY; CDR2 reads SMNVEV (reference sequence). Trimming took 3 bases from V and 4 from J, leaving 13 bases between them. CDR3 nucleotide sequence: TGTGCCAGCAGTTTTTCGGGCGGGACGAAAAACATTCAGTACTTC. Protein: CASSFSGGTKNIQYF.

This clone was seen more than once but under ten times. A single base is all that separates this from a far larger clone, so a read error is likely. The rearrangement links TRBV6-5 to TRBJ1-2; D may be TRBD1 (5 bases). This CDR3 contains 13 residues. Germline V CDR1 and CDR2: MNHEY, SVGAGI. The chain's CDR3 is CASDHGRDYSYTF. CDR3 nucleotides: TGTGCCAGCGACCACGGGAGGGACTATAGCTACACCTTC.

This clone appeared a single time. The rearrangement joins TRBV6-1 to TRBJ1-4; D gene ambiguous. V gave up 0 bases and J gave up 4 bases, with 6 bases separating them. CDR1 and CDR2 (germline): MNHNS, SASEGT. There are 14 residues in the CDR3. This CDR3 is CASSEAGSNEKLFF. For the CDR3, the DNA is TGTGCCAGCAGTGAAGCGGGGAGTAATGAAAAACTGTTTTTT.

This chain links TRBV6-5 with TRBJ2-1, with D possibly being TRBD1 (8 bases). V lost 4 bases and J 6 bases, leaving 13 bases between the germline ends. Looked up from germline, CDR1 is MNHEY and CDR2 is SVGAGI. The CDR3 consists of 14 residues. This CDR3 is CASSSYRGGNEQFF. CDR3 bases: TGTGCCAGCAGTTCGTACAGGGGGGGCAATGAGCAGTTCTTC.

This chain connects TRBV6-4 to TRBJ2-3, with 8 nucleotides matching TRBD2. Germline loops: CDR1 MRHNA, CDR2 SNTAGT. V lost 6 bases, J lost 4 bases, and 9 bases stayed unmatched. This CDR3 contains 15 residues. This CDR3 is CASSRTGGEADTQYF. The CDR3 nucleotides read TGTGCCAGCAGCCGAACCGGGGGGGAAGCAGATACGCAGTATTTT.

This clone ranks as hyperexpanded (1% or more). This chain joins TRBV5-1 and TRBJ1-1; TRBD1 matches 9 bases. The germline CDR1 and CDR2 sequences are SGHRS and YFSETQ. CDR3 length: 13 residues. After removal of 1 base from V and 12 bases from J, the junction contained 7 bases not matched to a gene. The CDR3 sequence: CASSLIQGAGTFF. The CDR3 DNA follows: TGCGCCAGCAGCTTGATACAGGGGGCCGGGACTTTCTTT.

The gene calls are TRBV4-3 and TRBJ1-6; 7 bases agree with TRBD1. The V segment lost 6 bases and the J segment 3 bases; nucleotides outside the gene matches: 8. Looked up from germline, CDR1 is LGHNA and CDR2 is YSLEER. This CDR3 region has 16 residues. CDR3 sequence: CASRSEQGNYNSPLHF. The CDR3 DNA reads TGCGCCAGCAGGTCGGAACAGGGGAACTATAATTCACCCCTCCACTTT.

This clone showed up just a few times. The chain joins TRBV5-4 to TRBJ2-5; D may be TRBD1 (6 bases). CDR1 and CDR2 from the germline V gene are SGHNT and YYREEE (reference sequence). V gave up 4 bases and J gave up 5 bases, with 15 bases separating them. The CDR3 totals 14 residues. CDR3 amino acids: CASSLQGGWETQYF. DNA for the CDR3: TGTGCCAGCAGCCTACAGGGCGGATGGGAGACCCAGTACTTC. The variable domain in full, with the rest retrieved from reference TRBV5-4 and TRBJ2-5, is ETGVTQSPTHLIKTRGQQVTLRCSSQSGHNTVSWYQQALGQGPQFIFQYYREEENGRGNFPPRFSGLQFPNYSSELNVNALELDDSALYLCASSLQGGWETQYFGPGTRLLVL.

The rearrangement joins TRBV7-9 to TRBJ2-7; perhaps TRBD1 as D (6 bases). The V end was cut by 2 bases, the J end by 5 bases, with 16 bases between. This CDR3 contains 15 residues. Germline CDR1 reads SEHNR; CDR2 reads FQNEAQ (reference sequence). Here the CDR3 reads CASSLYGQTLDEQYF. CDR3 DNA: TGTGCCAGCAGCTTATATGGACAGACGTTGGACGAGCAGTACTTC.